Listed here are 26 T cell receptor beta chains from one sample, sequenced in a study of blood T cell repertoires in COVID-19. Measured with immunoSEQ multiplex PCR; TCRdb has only the in-frame clones, and not every one. The data contain around 250,000 clones, about 86% of them seen just once; the ten biggest clones take up approximately 4.5%. Sample: PBMCs or T cells enriched from blood (not recorded which). The receptors here all came from a man under 40 with acute COVID-19.

The chain is built from TRBV7-6 and TRBJ2-1; 7 positions match TRBD2. V was pared by 1 base and J by 9 bases, with 9 bases of the junction left unmatched. This CDR3 region has 15 residues. The V gene's germline CDR1 is SGHVS and CDR2 FNYEAQ. The DNA of the CDR3 is TGTGCCAGCAGCTTAGTGGCGGGAGTGGGGAGTGAGCAGTTCTTC. It is translated as CASSLVAGVGSEQFF.

This chain joins TRBV9 and TRBJ2-1; D call uncertain. Per germline, CDR1 SGDLS and CDR2 YYNGEE. CDR3 length equals 12 residues. Trimming shortened V by 3 bases and J by 4 bases, and 5 bases separated the two germline ends. CDR3: CASSGEYNEQFF. In nucleotides, the CDR3 is TGTGCCAGCAGCGGAGAATACAATGAGCAGTTCTTC.

V is TRBV29-1 and J is TRBJ1-1; no clear D gene. The CDR3 runs to 14 residues. V dropped 4 bases and J dropped 0 bases, with 12 bases sitting between them. Per germline, CDR1 SQVTM and CDR2 ANQGSEA. In DNA form, the CDR3 reads TGCAGCGTTGCCTTCCTCGGGTTGAACACTGAAGCTTTCTTT. It encodes CSVAFLGLNTEAFF.

This clone was seen only a few times. This sequence joins TRBV30 and TRBJ1-1; 10 bases match TRBD1. V lost 3 bases and J lost 4; bases outside the gene matches: 14. Germline CDR1 and CDR2: GTSNPN and SVGIG (reference sequence). The CDR3 is made up of 17 amino acids. The chain's CDR3 is CAWSHSGTGVAVTEAFF. The CDR3 region has the DNA TGTGCCTGGAGCCATTCCGGGACAGGGGTTGCGGTCACTGAAGCTTTCTTT.

V is TRBV18 and J is TRBJ2-7, with no clear D. The CDR3 has 13 amino acids. Looked up from germline, CDR1 is KGHSH and CDR2 is LQKENI. Trimming pared 6 bases from V and 6 bases from J, leaving 15 bases between. This CDR3 reads CASSIHERSEQYV. The CDR3 nucleotides read TGTGCCAGCTCCATTCACGAGAGGTCCGAGCAGTACGTC.

This chain uses TRBV5-1 with TRBJ1-1, with D possibly being TRBD1 (6 bases). CDR3 length: 16 amino acids. Germline CDR1 reads SGHRS; CDR2 reads YFSETQ. Trimming removed 3 bases from V and 1 base from J, with 16 bases in between. CDR3 in amino acids: CASSYLKGGRNTEAFF. The CDR3 DNA reads TGCGCCAGCAGCTATTTAAAGGGGGGGAGGAACACTGAAGCTTTCTTT.

A single count supports this clone. The V gene is TRBV28, the J gene TRBJ1-5; TRBD1 agrees at 7 bases. The V and J ends lost 7 bases and 2 bases, in that order; junction bases with no gene match: 14. CDR3 length equals 17 residues. The germline gives CDR1 MDHEN, CDR2 SYDVKM. The chain's CDR3 is CASILRTGDFRNQPQHF. For the CDR3, the DNA is TGTGCCAGCATCCTTCGGACAGGCGATTTTCGCAATCAGCCCCAGCATTTT.

The chain carries TRBV6-5 and TRBJ1-5, with 7 bases aligning to TRBD1. V was pared by 6 bases and J by 7 bases, with 9 bases of the junction left unmatched. CDR1 MNHEY and CDR2 SVGAGI come from the germline V gene. This CDR3 is 14 amino acids long. In nucleotides, the CDR3 is TGTGCCAGCAGCAAGGCAGGGGGGAACCAGCCCCAGCATTTT. Amino acid sequence: CASSKAGGNQPQHF.

Comment on this clone: Other DNA sequences in this sample translate to the same CDR3. The chain joins TRBV29-1 to TRBJ2-1, with no clear D. Trimming took 7 bases from V and 5 from J, leaving 6 bases between them. The length of the CDR3 is 10 residues. CDR1 is SQVTM, CDR2 ANQGSEA, per germline. The DNA of the CDR3 is TGCAGCGGAGCTCACAATGAGCAGTTCTTC. Amino acid sequence: CSGAHNEQFF.

This chain joins TRBV12-3 or TRBV12-4 and TRBJ2-7; TRBD2 agrees at 7 bases. The CDR3 extends over 13 amino acids. V shed 3 bases, J shed 2 bases, and the junction held 1 base outside the gene matches. The CDR3 DNA is TGTGCCAGCAGTTTTCGGGGGGCCTACGAGCAGTACGTC. The encoded protein is CASSFRGAYEQYV.

J is TRBJ1-2 and V is TRBV6-5, with 7 bases that match TRBD1. The CDR3 has 14 amino acids. The V segment lost 5 bases and the J segment 7 bases; nucleotides outside the gene matches: 10. Per germline, CDR1 MNHEY and CDR2 SVGAGI. CDR3 protein: CASSPPTGEVGYTF. CDR3 bases: TGTGCCAGCAGTCCACCTACAGGGGAGGTTGGCTACACCTTC.

The gene calls are TRBV19 and TRBJ2-3, with 8 bases identical to TRBD2. This CDR3 is 16 amino acids long. CDR1 LNHDA and CDR2 SQIVND come from the germline V gene (reference sequence). After removal of 3 bases from V and 1 base from J, the junction contained 6 bases not matched to a gene. The CDR3 region is CASSISGRGGTDTQYF. In DNA, the CDR3 is TGTGCCAGTAGTATTAGCGGGCGGGGGGGCACAGATACGCAGTATTTT.

The chain is built from TRBV6-5 and TRBJ2-7; TRBD1 matches 7 bases. The V and J ends lost 6 bases and 3 bases, in that order; junction bases with no gene match: 8. This CDR3 has 14 residues. Germline V CDR1 and CDR2: MNHEY, SVGAGI. CDR3 DNA: TGTGCCAGCAGGATGCCGGGACAGTTCTACGAGCAGTACGTC. Its protein product is CASRMPGQFYEQYV.

The CDR3 DNA follows: TGTGCTAGTGGTTTGAAAGCGGGGGGGAGTGATGAGCAGTTCTTC. This sequence encodes CASGLKAGGSDEQFF. The V and J genes are TRBV12-5 and TRBJ2-1, with 10 nucleotides matching TRBD2. This CDR3 region has 15 residues. From germline, CDR1 is LGHNT and CDR2 FRNRAP. V trimming: 2 bases; J trimming: 8 bases; junction bases outside the gene matches: 6.

The chain has TRBV7-8 and TRBJ1-3; possibly TRBD1 for D (5 bases). Germline CDR1 is SGHVS and CDR2 is FQNEAQ. The CDR3 contains 16 residues. Trimming took 5 bases from V and 4 from J, leaving 18 bases between them. The CDR3 DNA is TGTGCCAGCAGCCAGCGGGGTGGCAGGGTGGGAAACACCATATATTTT. Translating it yields CASSQRGGRVGNTIYF.

V and J are TRBV4-3 and TRBJ2-7; TRBD2 matches 8 bases. Germline V gene sequence: CDR1 LGHNA, CDR2 YSLEER. V gave up 0 bases and J gave up 3 bases; unmatched junction bases: 7. The CDR3 contains 16 residues. The CDR3 DNA reads TGCGCCAGCAGCCAAGAGCGCGGGGGGCGGTACTACGAGCAGTACGTC. It is translated as CASSQERGGRYYEQYV.

This clone was detected only a few times. The junction departs from the called germline gene at one end, perhaps through a read error. The chain couples TRBV7-7 to TRBJ2-1; D is possibly TRBD2 (5 bases). Germline V gives CDR1 SSHAT, CDR2 FNYEAQ (reference sequence). The CDR3 covers 13 residues. CDR3 nucleotide sequence: TGTGCTAGCAGCTTCGGACTGACAAATGAGCAGTTCTTC. This encodes CASSFGLTNEQFF. The variable domain in full, with the rest retrieved from reference TRBV7-7 and TRBJ2-1, is GAGVSQSPRYKVTKRGQDVTLRCDPISSHATLYWYQQALGQGPEFLTYFNYEAQPDKSGLPSDRFSAERPEGSISTLTIQRTEQRDSAMYRCASSFGLTNEQFFGPGTRLTVL.

The V and J genes are TRBV11-2 and TRBJ1-3; D might be TRBD1 (6 bases). CDR3 length equals 16 residues. Trimming took off 5 bases at V and 1 base at J, with 15 bases between the two ends. From germline, CDR1 is SGHAT and CDR2 FQNNGV. The CDR3 loop reads CASSPDPRGSGNTIYF. Here the CDR3 DNA reads TGTGCCAGCAGCCCGGATCCCAGGGGATCTGGAAACACCATATATTTT. Filled out from reference TRBV11-2 and TRBJ1-3, the complete variable domain reads EAGVAQSPRYKIIEKRQSVAFWCNPISGHATLYWYQQILGQGPKLLIQFQNNGVVDDSQLPKDRFSAERLKGVDSTLKIQPAKLEDSAVYLCASSPDPRGSGNTIYFGEGSWLTVV.

The chain joins TRBV28 to TRBJ1-2; no firm D call. The germline V and J ends were trimmed by 2 bases and 6 bases, with 10 bases remaining between them. Germline assignment: CDR1 MDHEN and CDR2 SYDVKM. The CDR3 extends over 13 amino acids. In nucleotides, the CDR3 is TGTGCCAGCAGTTTAAGCTTCAAACATGGCTACACCTTC. Translation gives CASSLSFKHGYTF.

This clone was found a few times. The rearrangement joins TRBV3-1 (or the pseudogene TRBV3-2) to TRBJ2-1; 12 nucleotides align to TRBD2. V lost 1 base to trimming and J lost 9 bases; unmatched junction nucleotides: 7. The CDR3 contains 16 residues. Per the germline V gene, CDR1 is LGHDT and CDR2 is YNNKEL (reference sequence). DNA of the CDR3: TGTGCCAGCAGCCAAGGGACTAGCGGGAAGTGGAGTGAGCAGTTCTTC. It translates to CASSQGTSGKWSEQFF.

This clone appeared a few times. V gene TRBV28 combines with J gene TRBJ1-4; perhaps TRBD1 as D (5 bases). Germline CDR1 and CDR2: MDHEN and SYDVKM. The CDR3 loop spans 13 amino acids. V lost 7 bases and J lost 5, with 11 bases in between. CDR3 loop: CASNDSANEKLFF. The CDR3 bases are TGTGCCAGCAACGACAGCGCAAATGAAAAACTGTTTTTT. The full variable domain, completed using reference TRBV28 and TRBJ1-4, is DVKVTQSSRYLVKRTGEKVFLECVQDMDHENMFWYRQDPGLGLRLIYFSYDVKMKEKGDIPEGYSVSREKKERFSLILESASTNQTSMYLCASNDSANEKLFFGSGTQLSVL.

The chain joins TRBV6-5 to TRBJ1-5, with D unresolved. Trimming shortened V by 2 bases and J by 2 bases, and 7 bases separated the two germline ends. Germline values: CDR1 MNHEY, CDR2 SVGAGI. This CDR3 has 14 amino acids. The CDR3 coding sequence is TGTGCCAGCAGTTACCGCCAGGGCAATCAGCCCCAGCATTTT. Its protein is CASSYRQGNQPQHF.

The chain combines TRBV19 with TRBJ1-2; D remains unclear. Deletions cut 3 bases from V and 3 bases from J, with 14 bases between. This CDR3 is built from 15 residues. Germline V gene data show CDR1 as LNHDA and CDR2 as SQIVND (reference sequence). CDR3 nucleotide sequence: TGTGCCAGTAGTATCTCCCTCCCGGCGGACTATGGCTACACCTTC. It is translated as CASSISLPADYGYTF.

Worth noting for this clone: Sequence at one end of the junction differs from germline and may be a read error. The chain has TRBV5-1 and TRBJ2-2, with 7 bases fitting TRBD1. Germline V CDR1 and CDR2: SGHRS, YFSETQ. The CDR3 loop spans 16 amino acids. As DNA, the CDR3 is TGTGCCAGCAGCTTGGGATGGACAGGCGCCTCCGGGGAGCTGTTTTTT. Its translation is CASSLGWTGASGELFF.

This chain connects TRBV27 to TRBJ2-1; 11 nucleotides agree with TRBD2. CDR1 is MNHEY, CDR2 SMNVEV, per germline (reference sequence). With 3 bases clipped from V and 6 bases from J, the junction kept 7 bases outside the gene matches. The CDR3 covers 16 residues. The CDR3 region has the DNA TGTGCCAGCAGTTTCCCAACTAGCGGGAGAGGCAATGAGCAGTTCTTC. This translates into CASSFPTSGRGNEQFF.

The V and J genes are TRBV19 and TRBJ2-1; D is unresolved. Per the germline V gene, CDR1 is LNHDA and CDR2 is SQIVND (reference sequence). This CDR3 is 11 amino acids long. Trimming took off 3 bases at V and 10 bases at J, with 7 bases between the two ends. Here the CDR3 reads CASSIRAEQFF. The CDR3 bases are TGTGCCAGTAGTATTCGAGCGGAGCAGTTCTTC.